This T cell receptor beta chain emerged from a study of blood T cell repertoires in COVID-19. Study at large: Researchers got acute and convalescent COVID-19 samples from the United States, Italy and Spain. Sample material is recorded as cDNA or gDNA derived from T cells, B-cell-depleted T cells, or PBMCs.

This table comes from immunoSEQ multiplex PCR, and its TCRdb copy is limited to in-frame clones, with some not included. The sample yields approximately 150,000 clones, just over 85% seen once. Germline CDR1 and CDR2: LNHDA and SQIVND (reference sequence). The CDR3 extends over 15 amino acids. The germline V and J ends were trimmed by 7 bases and 5 bases, with 18 bases remaining between them. This TCR was sampled from a man aged 70-80 years with acute or convalescent COVID-19. The rearrangement uses TRBV19 and TRBJ2-1; maybe TRBD2 (5 bases). Sequencing input: peripheral blood. As DNA, the CDR3 is TGTGCCAGTAACGGCGGAGGCAGGACTGACAATGAGCAGTTCTTC. It codes for CASNGGGRTDNEQFF.